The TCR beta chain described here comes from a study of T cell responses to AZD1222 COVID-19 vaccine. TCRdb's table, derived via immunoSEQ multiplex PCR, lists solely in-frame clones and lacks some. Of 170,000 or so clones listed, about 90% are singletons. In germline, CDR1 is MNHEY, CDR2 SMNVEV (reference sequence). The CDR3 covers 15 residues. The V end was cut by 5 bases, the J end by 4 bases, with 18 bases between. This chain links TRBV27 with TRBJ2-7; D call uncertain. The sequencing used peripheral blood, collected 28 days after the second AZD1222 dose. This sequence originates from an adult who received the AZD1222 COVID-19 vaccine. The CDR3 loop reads CASSTGLLKHYEQYF. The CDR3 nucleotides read TGTGCCAGCAGTACCGGGCTTCTGAAGCATTACGAGCAGTACTTC.